This TCR beta chain was identified in a study of vaccination and CD4 T cells after COVID-19. Regarding this clonotype: Its antigen is still unknown.

Cultured CD4+ T-cell DNA underwent Oncomine TCR Beta short-read sequencing. One entry per CDR3 protein results from TCRdb running MiXCR on the PCR reads. The sample consists of about 14,000 distinct CDR3 sequences, nearly 45% of them appearing once. This CDR3 is built from 14 residues. V gave up 3 bases and J gave up 5 bases; unmatched junction bases: 2. From germline, CDR1 is LNHDA and CDR2 SQIVND (reference sequence). Treatment meaning: roughly 10-day PBMC culture with coronavirus spike peptide pools or control peptides (ViraFEST assay). The receptor was derived from a human donor who had recovered from COVID-19. The sequencing here drew on CD4+ T cells from blood, cultured in vitro, taken after SARS-CoV-2 vaccination. The chain has TRBV19 and TRBJ2-3; 10 bases match TRBD1. CDR3 nucleotides: TGTGCCAGTAGTATGGGACAGGGGTTAGATACGCAGTATTTT. Protein product: CASSMGQGLDTQYF.